The T cell receptor beta chain described here comes from a study of identifying expanded T cells in peripheral blood. Here immunoSEQ multiplex PCR was the method, and the copy in TCRdb shows in-frame clones only, minus some. This sample yields approximately 92,000 clones, of which 70% to 90% are seen a single time; 4% to 5.5% belongs to the top ten. Study-wide findings and caveats: Over about two and four weeks, about 15 and 19 clones changed, versus approximately 1.1 between replicates.

Comment on this clone: Its target is unknown.

Collection occurred without any documented infections or immune events in donors. V shed 3 bases and J 5 bases; nucleotides not matched to a gene: 9. The CDR3 contains 15 residues. Germline lookup yields CDR1 KGHSH and CDR2 LQKENI. The sample comprised blood. The chain uses TRBV18 and TRBJ1-2; 7 nucleotides match TRBD1. The source is a person between 18 and 70 years old in good health. The CDR3 DNA follows: TGTGCCAGCTCACCCCAGGGACAGAAGGGTTATGGCTACACCTTC. Translating it yields CASSPQGQKGYGYTF. The whole variable domain, remainder taken from reference TRBV18 and TRBJ1-2, is NAGVMQNPRHLVRRRGQEARLRCSPMKGHSHVYWYRQLPEEGLKFMVYLQKENIIDESGMPKERFSAEFPKEGPSILRIQQVVRGDSAAYFCASSPQGQKGYGYTFGSGTRLTVV.